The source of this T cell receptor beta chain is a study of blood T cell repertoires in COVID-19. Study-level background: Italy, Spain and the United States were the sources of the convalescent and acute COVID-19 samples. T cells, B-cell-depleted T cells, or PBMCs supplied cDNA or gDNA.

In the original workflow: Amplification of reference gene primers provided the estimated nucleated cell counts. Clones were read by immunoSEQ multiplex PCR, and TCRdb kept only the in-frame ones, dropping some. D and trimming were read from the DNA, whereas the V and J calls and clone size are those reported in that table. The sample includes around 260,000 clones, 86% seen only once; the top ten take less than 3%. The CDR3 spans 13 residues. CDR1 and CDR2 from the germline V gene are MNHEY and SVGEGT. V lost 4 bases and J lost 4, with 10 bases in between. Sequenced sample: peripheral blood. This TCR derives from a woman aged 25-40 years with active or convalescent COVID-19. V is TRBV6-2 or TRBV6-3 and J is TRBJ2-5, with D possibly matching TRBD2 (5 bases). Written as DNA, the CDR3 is TGTGCCAGCAGTTTCGGCCGGGGAGAGACCCAGTACTTC. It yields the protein CASSFGRGETQYF.